The present T cell receptor beta chain was sequenced within a study of CD8+CD57+ T cells in acquired aplastic anemia. In patients chosen for sequencing, flow cytometry had shown CD8+CD57+ cell expansion. When blood sampling took place, the patients had received no therapy. Germline V lookup: CDR1 MNHEY, CDR2 SVGAGI. The CDR3 length is 15 residues. The V end lost 6 bases, the J end lost 4 bases, and 16 bases lay between the germline ends. TCR beta VDJ and CDR3 were profiled, and genomic DNA was the template. TCRdb passed the reads through MiXCR, listing each CDR3 protein once. The sample gives around 210,000 distinct CDR3 sequences, over 55% of which show up once; about 60% is in the top ten.

The TCR was taken from a human donor with aplastic anemia. The rearrangement uses TRBV6-5 and TRBJ1-3; unclear D gene. The specimen sequenced was sorted CD4+, CD8+, or CD8+CD57+ T cells (not recorded which) from PBMCs. The CDR3 region has the DNA TGTGCCAGCAGCCGCCGCGTTAACCTAGGAAACACCATATATTTT. It translates to CASSRRVNLGNTIYF.